This TCR beta chain stems from a study of cytomegalovirus exposure and HLA in healthy donors. Researchers ran the PCR with 60 Vbeta and 13 Jbeta primers. Repertoires were generated with immunoSEQ multiplex PCR, while TCRdb's copy carries only in-frame clones and drops some. The data show about 190,000 clones, about nine tenths seen once. General study points: As a later analysis revealed, most CMV-associated TCR beta chains appeared HLA-restricted.

A note on this clone: Its antigen is undetermined.

V was pared by 6 bases and J by 8 bases, with 10 bases of the junction left unmatched. The CDR3 spans 14 residues. Per germline, CDR1 PRHDT and CDR2 FYEKMQ (reference sequence). The chain couples TRBV13 to TRBJ1-1; TRBD1 matches at 9 bases. The source is a boy younger than 10 in good health and CMV-seronegative. Sample: PBMCs. CDR3 loop: CASRSGTGLEEAFF. CDR3 in DNA: TGTGCCAGCAGGTCCGGGACAGGGTTGGAGGAAGCTTTCTTT. Full variable domain (rest looked up from reference TRBV13 and TRBJ1-1): AAGVIQSPRHLIKEKRETATLKCYPIPRHDTVYWYQQGPGQDPQFLISFYEKMQSDKGSIPDRFSAQQFSDYHSELNMSSLELGDSALYFCASRSGTGLEEAFFGQGTRLTVV.